This TCR beta chain was sequenced in a study of control samples from healthy donors and cancer patients. The table came from immunoSEQ multiplex PCR; TCRdb's copy has only in-frame clones and leaves some out. The profile shows tens of thousands of clones, about four fifths of them singletons. V was pared by 3 bases and J by 3 bases, with 17 bases between. This CDR3 is 17 amino acids long. CDR1 SGHAT and CDR2 FQNNGV come from the germline V gene. This chain joins TRBV11-2 and TRBJ2-2, with D perhaps TRBD1 (6 bases). This TCR was sampled from a woman aged 45-65 years with lung cancer. The source material was PBMCs. The CDR3 sequence: CASSFTLGAGYTGELFF. The CDR3 DNA reads as TGTGCCAGCAGCTTTACATTGGGGGCAGGGTACACCGGGGAGCTGTTTTTT.